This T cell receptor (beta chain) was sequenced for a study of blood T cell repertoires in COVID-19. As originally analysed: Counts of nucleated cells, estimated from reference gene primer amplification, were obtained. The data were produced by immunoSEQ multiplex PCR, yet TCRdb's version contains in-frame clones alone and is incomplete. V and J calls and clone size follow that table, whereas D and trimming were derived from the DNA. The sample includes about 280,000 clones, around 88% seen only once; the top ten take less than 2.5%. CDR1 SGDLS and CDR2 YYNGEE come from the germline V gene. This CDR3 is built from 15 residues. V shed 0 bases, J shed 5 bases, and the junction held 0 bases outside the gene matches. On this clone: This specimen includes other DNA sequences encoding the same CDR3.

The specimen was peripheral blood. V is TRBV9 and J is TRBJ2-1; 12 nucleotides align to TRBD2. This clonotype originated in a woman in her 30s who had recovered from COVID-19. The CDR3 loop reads CASSVGTSGDNEQFF. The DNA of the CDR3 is TGTGCCAGCAGCGTAGGGACTAGCGGGGACAATGAGCAGTTCTTC.